This T cell receptor beta chain was identified during a study of vaccination effects on CD4 cells after COVID-19 (dated by TCRdb to 2022 to 2024). Looking at the study overall: Each participant got two doses of an mRNA SARS-CoV-2 vaccine, either BNT162b2 or mRNA-1273. SARS-CoV-2 spike-specific CD4+ TCR repertoires from before and after mRNA vaccination were compared in COVID-19 convalescent patients and in infection-naive vaccine recipients. Altogether, around 11 COVID-19 convalescent patients and several SARS-CoV-2-naive healthy vaccine recipients made up the full study. In the study, cultures from other donors were sequenced using the Oncomine TCR Beta short-read assay on an Illumina iSeq 100. Summary of the overall study and its limitations: The study was limited by a small number of convalescent patients and lacked early post-infection timepoints. In healthy vaccine recipients, vaccine-induced clones were almost all SARS-CoV-2 mono-reactive, with only 1 of 255 cross-reactive with common cold coronaviruses. Both infection-induced and vaccine-induced clones contracted markedly at late post-vaccination timepoints, which is consistent with waning T cell responses.

A distance of 11 bases separates the germline ends of V and J, which lose 4 bases and 5 bases respectively. Taken from cysteine to phenylalanine, the CDR3 has 13 residues. Only the CDR3 part of the read is kept: 39 bases, read in frame from the first base. Per the germline V gene, MNHEY is the CDR1 and SVGEGT is the CDR2. The ViraFEST assay stimulated PBMC with viral peptide pools and then used TCR sequencing to identify antigen-specific CD4+ T cell clonotypes by expansion. After around eleven days of culture, CD4+ T cells were isolated with the EasySep CD4+ T cell isolation kit. Healthy vaccine recipients had no prior SARS-CoV-2 infection, confirmed by negative nucleocapsid antibodies before and after vaccination. Two million PBMC per well were cultured in IMDM with around 5% human AB serum, roughly 10 IU/ml IL-2 and gentamicin, plus 10 ug/ml peptides. Half of the culture medium was replaced with fresh IL-2-containing medium on days 3 and 7. Unless otherwise noted, each peptide stimulation condition was cultured in triplicate wells. PBMC were separated from whole blood using Ficoll-Paque Plus gradient centrifugation and were then either cryopreserved at -140C or used fresh. Overlapping peptide pools spanned the spike proteins of SARS-CoV-2 and the common cold coronaviruses HCoV-NL63, HCoV-OC43 and HCoV-229E. Genomic DNA was extracted from cultured CD4+ T cells with the QIAamp micro DNA kit.

Libraries were prepared through the immunoSEQ multiplex PCR assay. DNA from the CD4+ T cells that had been cultured and isolated underwent TCR beta CDR3 sequencing. In the authors' own workflow: Non-productive TCR sequences were discarded, and reads were trimmed to the CDR3 region, with only CDR3s of 7 or more amino acids retained. The MANAFEST web app was used to identify antigen-specific clonotypes by comparing expansion in peptide wells with expansion in reference cultures. For clones to be considered positive, expansion at FDR<0.05 versus reference and all other wells, an odds ratio above 5, and a frequency above 0.1% in two replicate wells were required. Cross-reactive clonotypes were defined as significantly expanded in SARS-CoV-2 spike wells and in at least one common cold coronavirus spike condition. CDR3 similarity was assessed by Levenshtein distance with the stringdist R package, and unrooted trees were built with ape in R 3.6.1. Sourced from immuneACCESS, this table was stored by TCRdb with only in-frame sequences that have V and J called. A share of the clones is absent; for the studies checked, an unresolved V gene accounts for under half, and the remainder has no known explanation. V and J calls plus clone size are reproduced from that table; the DNA served to infer D and trimming. Here the sample has roughly 42,000 clones; approximately 80% occur a single time. The top ten clones comprise 2.5% to 3.5% of the sample.

This clone was detected only a few times. The antigen it recognizes is unknown. Base qualities are missing; no much larger clone stands one base away. This specimen consisted of CD4+ T cells from PBMCs cultured with HCoV-NL63 spike peptides, obtained before COVID-19 vaccination. Interpreted using the paper, the cell subset or site label stands for: HCoV-NL63 spike overlapping peptide pool stimulation. The receptor's source is a human donor who received a COVID-19 vaccine. Recombination connected TRBV6-2 or TRBV6-3 to TRBJ2-5; the D gene is perhaps TRBD1, from 5 matching bases. Read as DNA, the sequence is TGTGCCAGCAGTTTGCAGGGTGGGGAGACCCAGTACTTC. The resulting protein is CASSLQGGETQYF.